The next 15 T cell receptor beta chains were all read from a single sample in a study of blood T cell repertoires in COVID-19. Sequenced by immunoSEQ multiplex PCR; TCRdb stores in-frame clones only, minus some. The data contain 70,000 to 75,000 clones, around 80% of them singletons. The sequenced material came from peripheral blood. These receptors were collected from a man aged 60 to 75 with active or convalescent COVID-19.

The genes are TRBV4-3 and TRBJ1-1; 9 bases align to TRBD1. The V gene's germline CDR1 is LGHNA and CDR2 YSLEER. The CDR3 is 14 residues long. Losses at the gene ends were 1 base for V and 6 bases for J; bases not matched to a gene: 3. The CDR3 DNA sequence: TGCGCCAGCAGCCAAGGACAGGGGGAGGCTGAAGCTTTCTTT. Protein sequence: CASSQGQGEAEAFF.

J is TRBJ1-6 and V is TRBV4-1, with TRBD1 matching over 7 bases. The germline gives CDR1 MGHRA, CDR2 YSYEKL. The CDR3 contains 17 residues. Germline trimming cut 1 base from V and 3 bases from J; bases unmatched to any gene: 6. CDR3 DNA: TGCGCCAGCAGCCAAGGGGGCAGGGGGAGCTATAATTCACCCCTCCACTTT. It yields the protein CASSQGGRGSYNSPLHF.

The gene calls are TRBV6-1 and TRBJ1-2; maybe TRBD1 (5 bases). CDR1 MNHNS and CDR2 SASEGT come from the germline V gene. Trimming cost V 0 bases and J 7 bases, with 6 bases left between them. CDR3 length equals 12 residues. CDR3 bases: TGTGCCAGCAGTGAAGCAGGGGCTGGCTACACCTTC. It yields the protein CASSEAGAGYTF.

The chain joins TRBV20-1 to TRBJ1-5; maybe TRBD1 (5 bases). V lost 3 bases to trimming and J lost 5 bases, with 11 bases between them. Per the germline V gene, CDR1 is DFQATT and CDR2 is SNEGSKA (reference sequence). This CDR3 spans 13 amino acids. DNA for the CDR3: TGCAGTGCTAGTGCCAGGGATGATCAGCCCCAGCATTTT. Amino acid sequence: CSASARDDQPQHF.

The rearrangement joins TRBV20-1 to TRBJ1-2; D possibly corresponds to TRBD1 (6 bases). Germline CDR1 and CDR2: DFQATT and SNEGSKA (reference sequence). CDR3 length equals 10 residues. The V end was cut by 6 bases, the J end by 8 bases, with 10 bases between. The CDR3 sequence: CSARTVGYTF. For the CDR3, the DNA is TGCAGTGCCCGGACAGTCGGCTACACCTTC.

Concerning this clone itself: Sequence at one end of the junction differs from germline and may be a read error. V gene TRBV5-6 combines with J gene TRBJ1-2, with 7 bases aligning to TRBD1. Germline CDR1 and CDR2: SGHDT and YYEEEE. This CDR3 contains 14 residues. Written as DNA, the CDR3 is TGTGCCAGCAGCTTCTATTACGTACAGGGGCCGCTCGGCTTC. Protein product: CASSFYYVQGPLGF.

This clone was seen ten or more times. The chain has TRBV29-1 and TRBJ1-2; possible D gene TRBD1, 5 bases. V dropped 7 bases and J dropped 0 bases, with 15 bases sitting between them. The germline V gene encodes CDR1 SQVTM and CDR2 ANQGSEA. The CDR3 spans 14 residues. In nucleotides, the CDR3 is TGCAGCGCTGCGACAGCCGAGTCTAACTATGGCTACACCTTC. This sequence encodes CSAATAESNYGYTF.

The V gene is TRBV30, the J gene TRBJ2-7; TRBD1 aligns across 8 bases. The CDR3 is made up of 16 amino acids. Trimming at V came to 2 bases and at J to 6 bases, leaving 15 bases not matched to a gene. The V gene's germline CDR1 is GTSNPN and CDR2 SVGIG (reference sequence). The CDR3 reads CAWSTPPTGARSEQYF. The CDR3 DNA is TGTGCCTGGAGTACTCCCCCGACAGGGGCGCGGTCCGAGCAGTACTTC.

This chain uses TRBV15 with TRBJ2-5, with 8 nucleotides matching TRBD1. This CDR3 contains 14 residues. V lost 2 bases and J lost 3; bases outside the gene matches: 2. CDR1 is LNHNV, CDR2 YYDKDF, per germline (reference sequence). CDR3 DNA: TGTGCCACCAGCAGATGGACAGGGAAAGAGACCCAGTACTTC. It specifies CATSRWTGKETQYF.

The rearrangement links TRBV6-5 to TRBJ2-1; TRBD1 matches at 7 bases. V lost 6 bases and J lost 7; bases outside the gene matches: 12. Germline values: CDR1 MNHEY, CDR2 SVGAGI. CDR3 length: 15 amino acids. The CDR3 bases are TGTGCCAGCAGCACAACCGGGACAGAGGAAAATGAGCAGTTCTTC. Its protein product is CASSTTGTEENEQFF.

The sample holds one count of this clone. The DNA of the CDR3 is TGTGCCAGTAGTATTGTCTGGACAGCTGGAAACACCATATATTTT. It yields the protein CASSIVWTAGNTIYF. The chain has TRBV19 and TRBJ1-3, with D possibly being TRBD1 (6 bases). Trimming shortened V by 3 bases and J by 2 bases, and 11 bases separated the two germline ends. The germline V gene has CDR1 LNHDA and CDR2 SQIVND (reference sequence). This CDR3 is built from 15 residues.

In its sample, this clone was seen a few times. Written as DNA, the CDR3 is TGTGCCAGCAAAATACAGGGGGACTCCTACGAGCAGTACTTC. Translating it yields CASKIQGDSYEQYF. The rearrangement uses TRBV7-3 and TRBJ2-7, with TRBD1 matching 8 bases. The CDR3 is 14 residues long. V shed 7 bases and J 0 bases; nucleotides not matched to a gene: 5. CDR1 SGHTA and CDR2 FQGTGA come from the germline V gene. The variable domain in full, completed from reference TRBV7-3 and TRBJ2-7, reads GAGVSQTPSNKVTEKGKYVELRCDPISGHTALYWYRQSLGQGPEFLIYFQGTGAADDSGLPNDRFFAVRPEGSVSTLKIQRTERGDSAVYLCASKIQGDSYEQYFGPGTRLTVT.

The rearrangement links TRBV30 to TRBJ1-6; 8 bases map to TRBD1. J lost 14 bases, V lost 3 bases, and 9 bases had no gene match. The V gene's germline CDR1 is GTSNPN and CDR2 SVGIG (reference sequence). The CDR3 sequence is 13 residues long. The CDR3 sequence: CAWSRGQALALHF. CDR3 in DNA: TGTGCCTGGAGCCGGGGACAGGCCCTAGCCCTCCACTTT. The full variable domain, in which reference TRBV30 and TRBJ1-6 provide the parts outside the CDR3, is SQTIHQWPATLVQPVGSPLSLECTVEGTSNPNLYWYRQAAGRGLQLLFYSVGIGQISSEVPQNLSASRPQDRQFILSSKKLLLSDSGFYLCAWSRGQALALHFGNGTRLTVT.

The CDR3 is CASSPPRTAPYEQYF. The CDR3 region has the DNA TGTGCCAGCAGCCCCCCCCGGACAGCGCCTTACGAGCAGTACTTC. This sequence joins TRBV6-5 and TRBJ2-7; weak D call: TRBD1 (6 bases). CDR1 is MNHEY and CDR2 is SVGAGI in the germline V gene. The CDR3 is made up of 15 amino acids. V dropped 6 bases and J dropped 4 bases, with 19 bases sitting between them.

The V call is TRBV24-1, the J call TRBJ2-5; tentatively, D is TRBD1 (5 bases). The CDR3 loop spans 14 amino acids. Germline CDR1 KGHDR, CDR2 SFDVKD. Trimming removed 2 bases at V and 5 bases at J, with 11 bases between. The CDR3 region has the DNA TGTGCCACCAGTGATTCGACAGTTAGGGAGACCCAGTACTTC. It codes for CATSDSTVRETQYF.